This note documents a single TCR beta chain sequence. Its cognate antigen has yet to be identified. There are no base qualities to consult, and no much larger clone falls within one base. The sample originates from a study of long-term antiretroviral therapy in people with HIV (dated by TCRdb to 2022 to 2024). As for the study more broadly: The earliest samples were collected about a decade before the 2015 WHO recommendation for immediate ART, when ART was typically delayed until CD4 counts fell. A retrospective serial study tested whether changes in peripheral blood TRB repertoire composition and diversity were associated with ART initiation and durable HIV suppression. From some 28 adults with confirmed HIV infection, the cohort provided 192 cryopreserved PBMC samples, gathered serially across a mean of about six years (range 1-12). Of the roughly 31 participants with HIV, eleven were female. No cross-contamination during QIAcube processing was seen in test extractions of a monoclonal T-cell line run alongside 33 polyclonal samples.

The immunoSEQ hsTCRB v3.0 assay was used at survey level resolution for TRB variable region sequencing. The target sequencing depth for TRB was 40,000-50,000 T-cell genomes per sample. Pooled TRB libraries were sequenced on an Illumina MiSeq with a v3 150-cycle kit. Regarding the original processing steps: Repertoire analysis was performed in R inside a reproducible Nextflow workflow that covered QC, data transformation and analysis. Custom analyses were implemented in LymphoSeq2, an R package for AIRR-Seq data exploration. A handful of samples yielding fewer than 5000 total TRB sequences were excluded, leaving more than 150 analyzed HIV repertoires. Of the roughly 190 retained HIV repertoires, 59 were collected before and more than 120 after ART initiation. Each repertoire was downsampled to 5000 TRB nucleotide sequences, and summary statistics were averaged across 100 downsampling iterations. Only TRB sequences with CDR3 regions of at least seven amino acids were retained for analysis. Two measures captured diversity: a Shannon entropy-derived clonality score and the Gini coefficient. In the repertoire networks, any two of the top 5000 CDR3 amino acid sequences were linked whenever the two sequences differed by an edit distance of one. Antigen specificity groups and MHC restriction were predicted for TRB CDR3 amino acid sequences with GLIPH2. To flag known CMV, EBV, HIV or tissue antigen associations, CDR3 amino acid sequences were matched against VDJdb and McPAS-TCR. Pre-ART, post-ART and control groups were compared with Wilcoxon signed-rank tests and Holm-Bonferroni correction. Held by TCRdb, this immuneACCESS table contains in-frame sequences only and omits some clones. Under half of the omission traces to an unresolved V gene where checked; the cause of the rest is unknown. The V and J calls and the clone size are those of that table, but D and trimming were determined from the DNA. The sample data list around 29,000 clones, and roughly 96% of these were observed just once. The top ten clonotypes cover 8% of the sample.

CDR1 and CDR2 are read off the germline V gene as SGHTA and FQGTGA. Including cysteine and phenylalanine, the CDR3 has 18 amino acids. Only CDR3 DNA is held: 54 bases, read in frame from base 1. Here V drops 5 bases and J drops 0 bases, and the junction holds 10 bases not matched to any gene. Study-level results and caveats: At every time point, the repertoire was dominated by expanded TRB clones first identified before ART initiation, although this dominance fluctuated and, in many PLHIV, declined after ART. The samples span the years 2004 to 2017, and the ART regimens used at that time may not be as effective as current regimens. Inferences about post-ART repertoire changes are limited because no data were available on ART adherence, viral resistance or therapy changes. Because pre-ART samples had limited cell numbers, unsorted PBMC were profiled rather than sorted CD4+ and CD8+ T cells. CDR3 length ranges in HIV repertoires were narrower than in controls, and network structure suggested an antigen-experienced repertoire with only a slight naive shift after ART. A significant increase in TRB diversity was found to be associated with ART initiation, although TRB diversity was observed to remain significantly below that of transplant donor controls even after long-term ART. Because PBMC availability was limited, only the TCR beta chain was sequenced, with no alpha chain pairing.

Inclusion was restricted to participants for whom at least one PBMC sample before ART initiation and at least two post-ART samples were available. Treatment was received in the United States of America by all participants with HIV. Before DNA extraction, cryopreserved samples of about 0.95-11 million PBMC were thawed and washed. At the time of the earliest PBMC sample for each participant with HIV, ages ranged from about 23 to 60 years. Per participant, PBMC samples came from 1-4 timepoints prior to ART initiation and 2-8 timepoints following ART initiation, for a median of 7 samples. Serial HIV viral load, CD4+ T-cell count, ART history and demographic data were obtained for every participant. Genomic DNA was extracted from unsorted PBMC with a Qiagen kit on a QIAcube, processed in batches of 12 samples.

This clonotype was obtained from a man between 25 and 39 years old with HIV. The receptor chain draws on TRBV7-3 and TRBJ2-6, with 7 bases matching TRBD1. Sequenced here: unsorted PBMCs, sampled roughly 6.2 years after starting antiretroviral therapy. The base sequence is TGTGCCAGCAGCGCCCAGGGACAGCGGAGCTCTGGGGCCAACGTCCTGACTTTC. This is translated as CASSAQGQRSSGANVLTF.